These 28 T cell receptor beta chains came from one sample sequenced in a study of shared T cell receptors in the human thymus (dated by TCRdb to about 2021). Libraries came from the immunoSEQ multiplex PCR assay. TCRdb's version of the immuneACCESS table is confined to in-frame rearrangements and falls short of the full clone set. An unresolved V gene accounts for under half of the shortfall where checked; the remainder is of unknown origin. The sample yields about 660,000 clones; about 87% were counted once. The leading ten clones occupy under 0.01% of the sample. This sample also appeared in a second study, on human thymus T cells.

Sequencing used thymocytes. The source is a boy under two years old with a congenital heart defect. Donor details come from another sample of the same person, matched by shared clones.

The chain uses TRBV2 and TRBJ2-1; D perhaps matches TRBD1 (5 bases). Trimming cost V 6 bases and J 1 base, with 13 bases left between them. From germline, CDR1 is SNHLY and CDR2 FYNNEI. CDR3 length: 15 amino acids. The CDR3 spells CASSAGYMSYNEQFF. In nucleotides, the CDR3 is TGTGCCAGCAGCGCAGGGTATATGTCCTACAATGAGCAGTTCTTC.

Regarding this clone: Other DNA variants within this sample encode the same CDR3. The chain joins TRBV6-5 to TRBJ1-6, with a weak D call TRBD1 (5 bases). The CDR3 runs 15 residues. Germline V gene sequence: CDR1 MNHEY, CDR2 SVGAGI. V was trimmed by 8 bases and J by 0 bases, leaving 11 bases between them. The CDR3 bases are TGTGCCAGCCACCGGGGGAGCTCCTATAATTCACCCCTCCACTTT. It translates to CASHRGSSYNSPLHF.

The chain is built from TRBV4-3 and TRBJ2-7; 9 nucleotides match TRBD2. Germline V gives CDR1 LGHNA, CDR2 YSLEER. The CDR3 totals 22 residues. V was pared by 4 bases and J by 0 bases, with 25 bases of the junction left unmatched. The CDR3 DNA reads as TGCGCCAGCAGCCCACAATCATCGGACGGGACTAGCCCGGGAGGCGGCTCCTACGAGCAGTACTTC. This codes for CASSPQSSDGTSPGGGSYEQYF.

The chain uses TRBV5-1 and TRBJ2-3, with 9 bases lining up with TRBD1. The CDR3 totals 16 residues. V lost 0 bases, J lost 3 bases, and 5 bases stayed unmatched. Germline lookup yields CDR1 SGHRS and CDR2 YFSETQ. CDR3: CASSLADRGKTDTQYF. The CDR3, as DNA: TGCGCCAGCAGCTTGGCGGACAGGGGAAAGACAGATACGCAGTATTTT.

The chain recombines TRBV10-1 with TRBJ2-1, with unresolved D. The germline V and J ends were trimmed by 3 bases and 6 bases, with 15 bases remaining between them. Germline CDR1 reads WNHNN; CDR2 reads SYGVQD (reference sequence). CDR3 length equals 15 residues. The CDR3 loop is CASSDSTQTINEQFF. CDR3 DNA sequence: TGCGCCAGCAGTGATTCGACACAAACCATCAATGAGCAGTTCTTC.

The gene calls are TRBV7-2 and TRBJ1-2; D is undetermined. CDR1 and CDR2 (germline): SGHTA, FQGNSA. The V end was cut by 2 bases, the J end by 2 bases, with 15 bases between. The CDR3 length is 16 residues. The CDR3 DNA reads TGTGCCAGCAGCTTAATACCGTCGTTGCAGAACTATGGCTACACCTTC. Its translation is CASSLIPSLQNYGYTF. Full variable domain (outside the CDR3, taken from reference TRBV7-2 and TRBJ1-2): GAGVSQSPSNKVTEKGKDVELRCDPISGHTALYWYRQSLGQGLEFLIYFQGNSAPDKSGLPSDRFSAERTGGSVSTLTIQRTQQEDSAVYLCASSLIPSLQNYGYTFGSGTRLTVV.

This clone showed up just once. The chain couples TRBV10-1 to TRBJ2-1; maybe TRBD1 (6 bases). V was pared by 2 bases and J by 5 bases, with 16 bases between. The CDR3 covers 16 residues. Germline loops: CDR1 WNHNN, CDR2 SYGVQD (reference sequence). The CDR3, as DNA: TGCGCCAGCAGTGAGAACAGGCAGGGGCGGGACAATGAGCAGTTCTTC. It specifies CASSENRQGRDNEQFF.

Points on this clone: The sample contains more than one DNA sequence encoding this CDR3. The chain recombines TRBV5-7 with TRBJ1-6; TRBD1 matches at 8 bases. TRBV5-7 is noted as an ORF with a role that remains uncertain. The ends lost 4 bases at V and 0 bases at J; junction bases unmatched: 3. CDR3 length: 16 amino acids. This chain's CDR3 is CASSGDRSSYNSPLHF. The CDR3 DNA reads TGTGCCAGCAGCGGGGACAGGAGCTCCTATAATTCACCCCTCCACTTT.

The rearrangement uses TRBV11-3 and TRBJ2-1, with TRBD2 identical over 12 bases. Looked up from germline, CDR1 is SGHNT and CDR2 is YENEEA. J gave up 7 bases and V 4 bases, and 8 bases lay outside the gene matches. The CDR3 runs 16 residues. CDR3 in DNA: TGTGCCAGCAGCTCCCGGACTAGCGGGGCCGAGAATGAGCAGTTCTTC. It yields the protein CASSSRTSGAENEQFF.

The rearrangement uses TRBV14 and TRBJ2-7; 10 bases align to TRBD2. The CDR3 covers 19 residues. The germline V gene encodes CDR1 SGHDN and CDR2 FVKESK. After removal of 0 bases from V and 0 bases from J, the junction contained 11 bases not matched to a gene. The CDR3, as DNA: TGTGCCAGCAGCCAAGAATCCCCGAACCTAGCGGGGGTCTCCTACGAGCAGTACTTC. Translated, it gives CASSQESPNLAGVSYEQYF.

The rearrangement uses TRBV2 and TRBJ2-7; TRBD1 agrees at 8 bases. Germline V gene sequence: CDR1 SNHLY, CDR2 FYNNEI. The ends lost 10 bases at V and 2 bases at J; junction bases unmatched: 10. The CDR3 extends over 14 amino acids. The CDR3 DNA follows: TGTGCCACCTCAGGGGGCGCAGGTCCCTACGAGCAGTACTTC. This translates into CATSGGAGPYEQYF. The full variable domain, rest sourced from reference TRBV2 and TRBJ2-7, is EPEVTQTPSHQVTQMGQEVILRCVPISNHLYFYWYRQILGQKVEFLVSFYNNEISEKSEIFDDQFSVERPDGSNFTLKIRSTKLEDSAMYFCATSGGAGPYEQYFGPGTRLTVT.

This chain joins TRBV4-3 and TRBJ2-2; D is unresolved. Germline CDR1 reads LGHNA; CDR2 reads YSLEER. This CDR3 comprises 16 residues. V was trimmed by 1 base and J by 1 base, leaving 10 bases between them. CDR3: CASSQGQNKNTGELFF. The CDR3 region has the DNA TGCGCCAGCAGCCAAGGTCAGAACAAGAACACCGGGGAGCTGTTTTTT.

This chain uses TRBV4-1 with TRBJ1-1, with 8 bases identical to TRBD1. The V segment lost 0 bases and the J segment 5 bases; nucleotides outside the gene matches: 5. The germline CDR1 and CDR2 sequences are MGHRA and YSYEKL. The CDR3 covers 15 residues. This CDR3 is CASSQDGTGGTEAFF. In DNA, the CDR3 is TGCGCCAGCAGCCAAGATGGAACAGGGGGGACTGAAGCTTTCTTT.

This sequence joins TRBV9 and TRBJ1-1; possible D gene TRBD1, 5 bases. CDR1 is SGDLS and CDR2 is YYNGEE in the germline V gene. V lost 0 bases and J lost 7, with 13 bases in between. The CDR3 contains 14 residues. This CDR3 is CASSVEERGVEAFF. CDR3 bases: TGTGCCAGCAGCGTAGAGGAAAGGGGCGTTGAAGCTTTCTTT.

This clone came up once. The rearrangement uses TRBV5-1 and TRBJ2-1; D is undetermined. The germline V gene encodes CDR1 SGHRS and CDR2 YFSETQ. The CDR3 has 12 amino acids. Deletions cut 0 bases from V and 6 bases from J, with 4 bases between. The CDR3 bases are TGCGCCAGCAGCTTGGGGGCCAATGAGCAGTTCTTC. Encoded protein: CASSLGANEQFF.

The chain uses TRBV27 and TRBJ2-7; TRBD2 matches at 8 bases. V shed 2 bases, J shed 6 bases, and the junction held 12 bases outside the gene matches. The CDR3 runs to 16 residues. Germline lookup yields CDR1 MNHEY and CDR2 SMNVEV (reference sequence). The CDR3 DNA reads as TGTGCCAGCAGTTTAAAGGGCTCAGCGGGAGTGAGCGAGCAGTACTTC. This translates into CASSLKGSAGVSEQYF.

This chain joins TRBV2 and TRBJ2-7; 14 bases align to TRBD2. The V and J ends lost 4 bases and 3 bases, in that order; junction bases with no gene match: 2. Germline V gene data show CDR1 as SNHLY and CDR2 as FYNNEI. The CDR3 has 15 amino acids. CDR3 coding DNA: TGTGCCAGCAGTGGGACTAGCGGGGGGCTCTACGAGCAGTACTTC. Protein sequence: CASSGTSGGLYEQYF.

This clone is a singleton in its sample. The J gene is TRBJ1-6, the V gene TRBV6-5; a weak D match, TRBD1 (5 bases). This CDR3 has 15 amino acids. V was cut by 6 bases and J by 5 bases, with 14 bases left in between. Germline-derived CDR1 and CDR2 are MNHEY and SVGAGI. CDR3 DNA: TGTGCCAGCAGCCGCGGACAACCTAATAATTCACCCCTCCACTTT. It encodes CASSRGQPNNSPLHF.

The genes are TRBV19 and TRBJ2-6; TRBD2 might be the D (6 bases). Germline V gives CDR1 LNHDA, CDR2 SQIVND (reference sequence). With 3 bases removed from V and 2 bases from J, the gap between germline ends came to 11 bases. This CDR3 spans 16 amino acids. The CDR3 spells CASSIGGTPGANVLTF. The DNA for the CDR3 is TGTGCCAGTAGTATCGGCGGGACCCCTGGGGCCAACGTCCTGACTTTC.

CDR3: CASSQGGVEQFF. CDR3 bases: TGTGCCAGCAGCCAAGGCGGGGTGGAGCAGTTCTTC. The gene calls are TRBV14 and TRBJ2-1; D might be TRBD2 (6 bases). The CDR3 is made up of 12 amino acids. Trimming removed 1 base at V and 10 bases at J, with 8 bases between. Germline lookup yields CDR1 SGHDN and CDR2 FVKESK.

The chain uses TRBV15 and TRBJ1-1, with D perhaps matching TRBD1 (5 bases). Between the trimmed V and J ends, which lost 0 bases and 0 bases, there was a span of 17 bases. The CDR3 is 18 amino acids. Germline V gene lookup returns CDR1 LNHNV and CDR2 YYDKDF (reference sequence). This chain's CDR3 is CATSRDQEGPKLNTEAFF. DNA of the CDR3: TGTGCCACCAGCAGAGATCAGGAGGGGCCGAAGTTGAACACTGAAGCTTTCTTT.

The chain carries TRBV9 and TRBJ2-1; TRBD2 agrees at 9 bases. From germline, CDR1 is SGDLS and CDR2 YYNGEE. The CDR3 is made up of 17 amino acids. V trimming: 4 bases; J trimming: 2 bases; junction bases outside the gene matches: 10. Written as DNA, the CDR3 is TGTGCCAGCAGCCCCCAGGTAGCGGGAGTCCCCTACAATGAGCAGTTCTTC. It yields the protein CASSPQVAGVPYNEQFF.

The V call is TRBV4-3, the J call TRBJ1-3; D not resolved. This CDR3 comprises 18 residues. V lost 0 bases and J 0 bases, leaving 15 bases between the germline ends. Germline loops: CDR1 LGHNA, CDR2 YSLEER. This chain's CDR3 is CASSQEILRGPSGNTIYF. The CDR3, as DNA: TGCGCCAGCAGCCAAGAGATCCTCCGCGGTCCCTCTGGAAACACCATATATTTT.

This clone was recorded a few times. The V and J genes are TRBV19 and TRBJ1-2; D perhaps matches TRBD1 (5 bases). The CDR3 contains 15 residues. From germline, CDR1 is LNHDA and CDR2 SQIVND (reference sequence). The V end lost 3 bases, the J end lost 7 bases, and 18 bases lay between the germline ends. The CDR3 sequence: CASSIAGREECGYTF. CDR3 in DNA: TGTGCCAGTAGTATTGCGGGCAGGGAGGAGTGTGGCTACACCTTC. Based on the CDR3 plus reference TRBV19 and TRBJ1-2, the full variable domain is DGGITQSPKYLFRKEGQNVTLSCEQNLNHDAMYWYRQDPGQGLRLIYYSQIVNDFQKGDIAEGYSVSREKKESFPLTVTSAQKNPTAFYLCASSIAGREECGYTFGSGTRLTVV.

V is TRBV11-2 and J is TRBJ2-7, with a possible D match to TRBD2 (5 bases). Trimming left V 1 base short and J 3 bases short, with 13 bases between. Per the germline V gene, CDR1 is SGHAT and CDR2 is FQNNGV. This CDR3 is built from 15 residues. CDR3 loop: CASSLVSVRGYEQYF. The CDR3, as DNA: TGTGCCAGCAGCTTAGTGTCAGTTCGGGGCTACGAGCAGTACTTC.

The rearrangement links TRBV5-1 to TRBJ2-1; TRBD2 agrees at 8 bases. This CDR3 is built from 15 residues. The germline V gene encodes CDR1 SGHRS and CDR2 YFSETQ. V was pared by 2 bases and J by 0 bases, with 1 base of the junction left unmatched. This CDR3 reads CASSFSGISYNEQFF. The CDR3 nucleotides read TGCGCCAGCAGCTTTAGCGGGATCTCCTACAATGAGCAGTTCTTC. Using reference TRBV5-1 and TRBJ2-1 for the parts outside the CDR3, the full variable domain is KAGVTQTPRYLIKTRGQQVTLSCSPISGHRSVSWYQQTPGQGLQFLFEYFSETQRNKGNFPGRFSGRQFSNSRSEMNVSTLELGDSALYLCASSFSGISYNEQFFGPGTRLTVL.

The chain is built from TRBV10-1 and TRBJ1-4; 7 bases map to TRBD1. Germline assignment: CDR1 WNHNN and CDR2 SYGVQD (reference sequence). V was pared by 1 base and J by 6 bases, with 8 bases of the junction left unmatched. This CDR3 spans 16 amino acids. The CDR3 DNA sequence: TGCGCCAGCAGTGAGTGCAGCCGGGACAGAGATGAAAAACTGTTTTTT. It codes for CASSECSRDRDEKLFF.

The chain has TRBV5-4 and TRBJ2-2, with D tentatively TRBD2 (7 bases). Germline CDR1 and CDR2: SGHNT and YYREEE (reference sequence). V lost 4 bases and J 0 bases, leaving 13 bases between the germline ends. CDR3 length equals 16 residues. CDR3 nucleotides: TGTGCCAGCAGCCATGGGGGGGGCGCGAACACCGGGGAGCTGTTTTTT. This encodes CASSHGGGANTGELFF. Full variable domain (remainder filled in from reference TRBV5-4 and TRBJ2-2): ETGVTQSPTHLIKTRGQQVTLRCSSQSGHNTVSWYQQALGQGPQFIFQYYREEENGRGNFPPRFSGLQFPNYSSELNVNALELDDSALYLCASSHGGGANTGELFFGEGSRLTVL.